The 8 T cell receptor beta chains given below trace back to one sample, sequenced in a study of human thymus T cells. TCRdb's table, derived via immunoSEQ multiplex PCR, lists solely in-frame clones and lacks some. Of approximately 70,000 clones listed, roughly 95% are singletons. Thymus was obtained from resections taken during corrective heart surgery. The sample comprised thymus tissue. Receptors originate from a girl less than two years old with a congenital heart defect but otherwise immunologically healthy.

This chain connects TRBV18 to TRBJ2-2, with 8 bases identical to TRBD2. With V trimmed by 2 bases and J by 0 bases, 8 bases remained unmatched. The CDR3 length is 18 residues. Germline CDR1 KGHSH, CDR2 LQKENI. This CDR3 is CASSPFFPGGPNTGELFF. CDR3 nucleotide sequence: TGTGCCAGCTCACCATTTTTCCCGGGAGGGCCGAACACCGGGGAGCTGTTTTTT.

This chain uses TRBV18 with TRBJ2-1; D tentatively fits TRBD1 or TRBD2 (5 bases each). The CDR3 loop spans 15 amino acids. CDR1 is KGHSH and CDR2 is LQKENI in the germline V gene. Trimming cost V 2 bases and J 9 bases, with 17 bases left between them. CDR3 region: CASSPGDHRGSEQFF. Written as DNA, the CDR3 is TGTGCCAGCTCACCAGGGGACCACCGCGGCAGTGAGCAGTTCTTC.

CDR3 nucleotide sequence: TGTGCCTGCTATATTCGAAGGGGAGCCGGAAACACCATATATTTT. Residues: CACYIRRGAGNTIYF. This chain joins TRBV30 and TRBJ1-3; D possibly corresponds to TRBD1 (5 bases). There are 15 residues in the CDR3. The ends were cut back, 6 bases at V and 4 bases at J, with 19 bases in the middle. CDR1 is GTSNPN, CDR2 SVGIG, per germline (reference sequence).

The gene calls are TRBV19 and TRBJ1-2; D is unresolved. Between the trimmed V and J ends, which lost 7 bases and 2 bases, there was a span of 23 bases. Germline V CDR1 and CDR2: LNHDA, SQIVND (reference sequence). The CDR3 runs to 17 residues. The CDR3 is CASKGYKKASGNYGYTF. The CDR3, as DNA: TGTGCCAGTAAGGGTTATAAGAAGGCGTCAGGAAACTATGGCTACACCTTC.

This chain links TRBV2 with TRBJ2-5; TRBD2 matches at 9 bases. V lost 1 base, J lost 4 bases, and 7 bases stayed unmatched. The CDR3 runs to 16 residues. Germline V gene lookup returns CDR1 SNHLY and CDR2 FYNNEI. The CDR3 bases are TGTGCCAGCAGTGAAGGTATTAGCGGGAGCGGAGAGACCCAGTACTTC. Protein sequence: CASSEGISGSGETQYF.

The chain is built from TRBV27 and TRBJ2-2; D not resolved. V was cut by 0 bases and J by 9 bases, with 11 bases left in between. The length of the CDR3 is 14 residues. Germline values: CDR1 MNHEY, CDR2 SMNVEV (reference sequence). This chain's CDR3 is CASSLSKEQRELFF. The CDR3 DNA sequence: TGTGCCAGCAGTTTATCGAAGGAACAACGGGAGCTGTTTTTT.

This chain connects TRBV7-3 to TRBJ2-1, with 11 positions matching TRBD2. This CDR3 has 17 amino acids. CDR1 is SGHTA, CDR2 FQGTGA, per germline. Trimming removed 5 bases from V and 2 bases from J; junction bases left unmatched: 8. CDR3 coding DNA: TGTGCCAGCAGCCCGGGACTAGCGGTAGCAACCTACAATGAGCAGTTCTTC. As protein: CASSPGLAVATYNEQFF.

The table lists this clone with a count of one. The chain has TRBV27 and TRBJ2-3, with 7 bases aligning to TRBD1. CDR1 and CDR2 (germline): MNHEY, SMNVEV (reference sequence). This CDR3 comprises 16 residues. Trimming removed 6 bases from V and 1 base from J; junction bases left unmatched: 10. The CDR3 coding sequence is TGTGCCAGCAGGCCGCATCGACAGGGCCGCACAGATACGCAGTATTTT. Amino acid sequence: CASRPHRQGRTDTQYF.